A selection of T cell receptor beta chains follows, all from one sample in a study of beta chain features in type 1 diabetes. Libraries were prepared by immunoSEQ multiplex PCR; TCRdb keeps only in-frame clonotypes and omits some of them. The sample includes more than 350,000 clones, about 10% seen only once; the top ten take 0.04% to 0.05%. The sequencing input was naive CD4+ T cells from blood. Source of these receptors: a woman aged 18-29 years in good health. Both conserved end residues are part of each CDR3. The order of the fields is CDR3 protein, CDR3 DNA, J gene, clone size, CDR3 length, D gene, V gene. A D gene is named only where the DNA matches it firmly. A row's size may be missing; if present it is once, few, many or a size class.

CDR3 protein: CASSFWGSNTGELFF
CDR3 DNA: TGTGCCAGCAGTTTTTGGGGTTCGAACACCGGGGAGCTGTTTTTT
J gene: TRBJ2-2
clone size: NA
CDR3 length: 15
D gene: NA
V gene: TRBV27

CDR3 protein: CSVLKGATTNTGELFF
CDR3 DNA: TGCAGCGTCCTCAAGGGGGCAACAACGAACACCGGGGAGCTGTTTTTT
J gene: TRBJ2-2
clone size: few
CDR3 length: 16
D gene: TRBD1
V gene: TRBV29-1

CDR3 protein: CASSLGTKSYEQYF
CDR3 DNA: TGTGCCAGCAGTTTAGGGACAAAATCCTACGAGCAGTACTTC
J gene: TRBJ2-7
clone size: NA
CDR3 length: 14
D gene: NA
V gene: TRBV27

CDR3 protein: CASSIELSNEKLFF
CDR3 DNA: TGTGCCAGTAGTATTGAGTTATCAAATGAAAAACTGTTTTTT
J gene: TRBJ1-4
clone size: few
CDR3 length: 14
D gene: NA
V gene: TRBV19

CDR3 protein: CASRASSGGYEQYF
CDR3 DNA: TGTGCCAGCAGGGCTAGCAGTGGGGGCTACGAGCAGTACTTC
J gene: TRBJ2-7
clone size: NA
CDR3 length: 14
D gene: NA
V gene: TRBV2

CDR3 protein: CASSYSSTGISRNSPLHF
CDR3 DNA: TGTGCCAGCAGCTACTCGTCTACAGGGATAAGCCGTAATTCACCCCTCCACTTT
J gene: TRBJ1-6
clone size: few
CDR3 length: 18
D gene: NA
V gene: TRBV21-1

CDR3 protein: CASSPQGSHSNQPQHF
CDR3 DNA: TGTGCCAGCTCACCACAGGGATCTCATAGCAATCAGCCCCAGCATTTT
J gene: TRBJ1-5
clone size: NA
CDR3 length: 16
D gene: NA
V gene: TRBV18

CDR3 protein: CSVATSSYETQYF
CDR3 DNA: TGCAGCGTTGCGACCTCTAGCTACGAGACCCAGTACTTC
J gene: TRBJ2-5
clone size: NA
CDR3 length: 13
D gene: NA
V gene: TRBV29-1

CDR3 protein: CASRSLAARTDTQYF
CDR3 DNA: TGTGCCAGCAGAAGTCTAGCGGCCCGCACAGATACGCAGTATTTT
J gene: TRBJ2-3
clone size: NA
CDR3 length: 15
D gene: TRBD2
V gene: TRBV7-2

CDR3 protein: CATSRTSTDTQYF
CDR3 DNA: TGTGCCACCAGCAGAACTAGCACAGATACGCAGTATTTT
J gene: TRBJ2-3
clone size: NA
CDR3 length: 13
D gene: NA
V gene: TRBV15

CDR3 protein: CSVVSQSSYNEQFF
CDR3 DNA: TGCAGCGTAGTTAGCCAGAGCTCCTACAATGAGCAGTTCTTC
J gene: TRBJ2-1
clone size: NA
CDR3 length: 14
D gene: NA
V gene: TRBV29-1

CDR3 protein: CASSVGATSDTQYF
CDR3 DNA: TGTGCCAGCAGCGTAGGCGCAACCTCGGATACGCAGTATTTT
J gene: TRBJ2-3
clone size: NA
CDR3 length: 14
D gene: NA
V gene: TRBV9

CDR3 protein: CASRLSTGGSSQYF
CDR3 DNA: TGTGCCAGCAGGCTTTCGACAGGGGGGAGTTCGCAGTATTTT
J gene: TRBJ2-3
clone size: few
CDR3 length: 14
D gene: TRBD1
V gene: TRBV7-9